These 30 T cell receptor beta chains share one sample of origin, sequenced in a study of blood T cell repertoires in COVID-19. The repertoire was sequenced with immunoSEQ multiplex PCR; TCRdb's copy has only in-frame clones and lacks some. The data contain approximately 97,000 clones, approximately 90% of them singletons. The sample consisted of peripheral blood. The source of these receptors is a man over 45 with active COVID-19.

This chain uses TRBV25-1 with TRBJ1-6; 11 bases fit TRBD1. Germline assignment: CDR1 MGHDK and CDR2 SYGVNS. The CDR3 contains 13 residues. The J segment lost 10 bases and the V segment lost 7 bases, leaving 3 bases of the junction unmatched. In DNA form, the CDR3 reads TGTGCCAGCAAGGGACAGGGGGGGTCACCCCTCCACTTT. This translates into CASKGQGGSPLHF.

The chain is built from TRBV4-3 and TRBJ2-5, with D tentatively TRBD1 (5 bases). V was trimmed by 0 bases and J by 2 bases, leaving 13 bases between them. Germline CDR1 is LGHNA and CDR2 is YSLEER. This CDR3 region has 16 residues. CDR3: CASSQDWAGWQETQYF. For the CDR3, the DNA is TGCGCCAGCAGCCAAGATTGGGCAGGGTGGCAAGAGACCCAGTACTTC.

The genes are TRBV2 and TRBJ2-2; D perhaps matches TRBD2 (7 bases). The CDR3 is made up of 15 amino acids. Between the trimmed V and J ends, which lost 2 bases and 6 bases, there was a span of 13 bases. Germline loops: CDR1 SNHLY, CDR2 FYNNEI. CDR3 amino acids: CASSEFARGPGELFF. The CDR3 DNA is TGTGCCAGCAGTGAATTCGCGCGGGGGCCCGGGGAGCTGTTTTTT.

The chain is built from TRBV5-1 and TRBJ1-4; maybe TRBD1 (6 bases). Trimming shortened V by 4 bases and J by 12 bases, and 19 bases separated the two germline ends. Germline CDR1 and CDR2: SGHRS and YFSETQ. CDR3 size: 14 residues. CDR3 amino acids: CASSVSQGSEELFF. For the CDR3, the DNA is TGCGCCAGCAGCGTGTCACAGGGTTCCGAGGAACTGTTTTTT.

This sequence joins TRBV7-2 and TRBJ2-7, with TRBD2 matching over 13 bases. The ends lost 5 bases at V and 3 bases at J; junction bases unmatched: 4. The CDR3 is 15 residues long. The germline CDR1 and CDR2 sequences are SGHTA and FQGNSA. The CDR3 region has the DNA TGTGCCAGCAGCCTAAGACTAGCGGGGGGCTACGAGCAGTACTTC. Residues: CASSLRLAGGYEQYF.

The V and J genes are TRBV7-9 and TRBJ1-5; 10 bases match TRBD1. CDR3 length: 16 residues. V shed 4 bases and J 0 bases; nucleotides not matched to a gene: 3. Per germline, CDR1 SEHNR and CDR2 FQNEAQ (reference sequence). The CDR3 nucleotides are TGTGCCAGCAGCTCCGGACAGGGGGGTAGCAATCAGCCCCAGCATTTT. Translated: CASSSGQGGSNQPQHF. Full variable domain (remainder filled in from reference TRBV7-9 and TRBJ1-5): DTGVSQNPRHKITKRGQNVTFRCDPISEHNRLYWYRQTLGQGPEFLTYFQNEAQLEKSRLLSDRFSAERPKGSFSTLEIQRTEQGDSAMYLCASSSGQGGSNQPQHFGDGTRLSIL.

The rearrangement joins TRBV5-1 to TRBJ2-2, with 8 bases matching TRBD1. Germline trimming cut 4 bases from V and 7 bases from J; bases unmatched to any gene: 6. The CDR3 covers 14 residues. The V gene's germline CDR1 is SGHRS and CDR2 YFSETQ. The CDR3 spells CASSMDRAGGELFF. CDR3 bases: TGCGCCAGCAGCATGGACAGGGCGGGCGGGGAGCTGTTTTTT.

The V and J genes are TRBV20-1 and TRBJ2-2, with TRBD2 matching 12 bases. The germline CDR1 and CDR2 sequences are DFQATT and SNEGSKA (reference sequence). V trimming: 3 bases; J trimming: 4 bases; junction bases outside the gene matches: 3. CDR3 size: 15 residues. The CDR3 DNA is TGCAGTGCTAGTTCTAGCGGGGGGGGCACCGGGGAGCTGTTTTTT. Protein sequence: CSASSSGGGTGELFF.

This clone was found once. The rearrangement uses TRBV15 and TRBJ2-2, with 8 bases aligning to TRBD1. The CDR3 runs 17 residues. Trimming removed 0 bases from V and 3 bases from J; junction bases left unmatched: 6. Germline V CDR1 and CDR2: LNHNV, YYDKDF (reference sequence). CDR3 bases: TGTGCCACCAGCAGAGATGGATCAGGGGGCTACACCGGGGAGCTGTTTTTT. This encodes CATSRDGSGGYTGELFF.

The chain links TRBV7-3 to TRBJ2-7, with 9 bases lining up with TRBD2. J was trimmed by 4 bases and V by 5 bases; bases with no gene match: 12. Germline assignment: CDR1 SGHTA and CDR2 FQGTGA. The CDR3 is made up of 16 amino acids. The CDR3: CASSPNSGGGFYEQYF. The CDR3 DNA reads as TGTGCCAGCAGCCCTAATAGCGGGGGCGGCTTTTACGAGCAGTACTTC.

V and J are TRBV30 and TRBJ1-1, with D uncertain. Germline V gene data show CDR1 as GTSNPN and CDR2 as SVGIG (reference sequence). CDR3 size: 13 residues. The V and J ends lost 0 bases and 6 bases respectively, with 11 bases between them. The CDR3 DNA sequence: TGTGCCTGGAGTGTACACGGGGTAGCTGAAGCTTTCTTT. Encoded protein: CAWSVHGVAEAFF. The full variable domain, completed using reference TRBV30 and TRBJ1-1, is SQTIHQWPATLVQPVGSPLSLECTVEGTSNPNLYWYRQAAGRGLQLLFYSVGIGQISSEVPQNLSASRPQDRQFILSSKKLLLSDSGFYLCAWSVHGVAEAFFGQGTRLTVV.

The rearrangement joins TRBV4-2 to TRBJ1-4, with D perhaps TRBD1 (5 bases). This CDR3 is 16 amino acids long. Germline V gene lookup returns CDR1 LGHNA and CDR2 YNFKEQ. Trimming removed 3 bases at V and 4 bases at J, with 15 bases between. The CDR3 here is CASSQDPGGINEKLFF. The CDR3 region has the DNA TGTGCCAGCAGCCAGGACCCTGGGGGGATTAATGAAAAACTGTTTTTT.

The chain has TRBV2 and TRBJ1-5; D call uncertain. V was trimmed by 0 bases and J by 3 bases, leaving 12 bases between them. This CDR3 spans 16 amino acids. Germline CDR1 and CDR2: SNHLY and FYNNEI. CDR3 DNA sequence: TGTGCCAGCAGTGAAGCCTCCCCAGGTATCAATCAGCCCCAGCATTTT. Protein sequence: CASSEASPGINQPQHF.

Only a few counts were recorded for this clone. The V and J genes are TRBV30 and TRBJ1-4; D possibly corresponds to TRBD1 (6 bases). The CDR3 has 14 amino acids. Trimming stripped 1 base from V and 4 bases from J, with 10 bases between. Per the germline V gene, CDR1 is GTSNPN and CDR2 is SVGIG (reference sequence). CDR3 residues: CAWSEGRGNEKLFF. The CDR3 bases are TGTGCCTGGAGTGAGGGCAGGGGTAATGAAAAACTGTTTTTT. Supplemented by reference TRBV30 and TRBJ1-4, the full variable domain reads SQTIHQWPATLVQPVGSPLSLECTVEGTSNPNLYWYRQAAGRGLQLLFYSVGIGQISSEVPQNLSASRPQDRQFILSSKKLLLSDSGFYLCAWSEGRGNEKLFFGSGTQLSVL.

The V and J genes are TRBV2 and TRBJ1-5, with 9 bases matching TRBD1. The J segment lost 1 base and the V segment lost 4 bases, leaving 2 bases of the junction unmatched. This CDR3 has 15 residues. The germline V gene encodes CDR1 SNHLY and CDR2 FYNNEI. CDR3 loop: CASSGQGGSNQPQHF. The CDR3 bases are TGTGCCAGCAGTGGACAGGGGGGGAGCAATCAGCCCCAGCATTTT.

The V call is TRBV2, the J call TRBJ1-1; a weak D match, TRBD1 (6 bases). The germline V and J ends were trimmed by 6 bases and 1 base, with 12 bases remaining between them. Germline V gene lookup returns CDR1 SNHLY and CDR2 FYNNEI. The CDR3 is 14 residues long. CDR3 nucleotide sequence: TGTGCCAGCAGCGGAGGACAGAGGAACACTGAAGCTTTCTTT. This encodes CASSGGQRNTEAFF.

The chain is built from TRBV21-1 and TRBJ2-5; TRBD2 reflects the table's D call only, with no check against the DNA. TRBV21-1 is noted as a pseudogene. The CDR3 spans 14 residues. CDR3 coding DNA: TGTGCCAGCAGCCCCATGCGGCACCAAGAGACCCAGTACTTC. The encoded protein is CASSPMRHQETQYF.

The chain joins TRBV9 to TRBJ2-4, with 8 bases lining up with TRBD2. The CDR3 has 15 amino acids. The trim removed 7 bases at V and 0 bases at J, leaving 6 bases unmatched. Germline lookup yields CDR1 SGDLS and CDR2 YYNGEE. In nucleotides, the CDR3 is TGTGCCAGCCCCTTAGCGGGGACAGCCAAAAACATTCAGTACTTC. Its protein is CASPLAGTAKNIQYF. Variable domain in full (rest from reference TRBV9 and TRBJ2-4): DSGVTQTPKHLITATGQRVTLRCSPRSGDLSVYWYQQSLDQGLQFLIQYYNGEERAKGNILERFSAQQFPDLHSELNLSSLELGDSALYFCASPLAGTAKNIQYFGAGTRLSVL.

This chain links TRBV5-1 with TRBJ2-1; D is possibly TRBD2 (5 bases). Germline V gives CDR1 SGHRS, CDR2 YFSETQ. Trimming removed 3 bases at V and 8 bases at J, with 15 bases between. The CDR3 covers 14 residues. The DNA of the CDR3 is TGCGCCAGCAGCTCCAAAACTAGTATCTATGAGCAGTTCTTC. Its translation: CASSSKTSIYEQFF.

This clone was observed a single time. The chain is built from TRBV6-5 and TRBJ1-1; no firm D call. Germline CDR1 is MNHEY and CDR2 is SVGAGI. Trimming left V 3 bases short and J 0 bases short, with 8 bases between. This CDR3 has 14 amino acids. The CDR3 region is CASSYGELNTEAFF. The CDR3, as DNA: TGTGCCAGCAGTTATGGAGAGCTGAACACTGAAGCTTTCTTT.

The V call is TRBV2, the J call TRBJ2-7, with 8 positions matching TRBD1. In germline, CDR1 is SNHLY, CDR2 FYNNEI. J was trimmed by 4 bases and V by 6 bases; bases with no gene match: 11. This CDR3 region has 15 residues. DNA for the CDR3: TGTGCCAGCAGCGTCGACAGGGGTTTACCGTACGAGCAGTACTTC. It yields the protein CASSVDRGLPYEQYF.

The CDR3 bases are TGCAGTGCTAGTGATCGGCAGGGGGTCAATGAGCAGTTCTTC. It translates to CSASDRQGVNEQFF. The V gene is TRBV20-1, the J gene TRBJ2-1; TRBD1 agrees at 7 bases. V lost 3 bases, J lost 6 bases, and 8 bases stayed unmatched. CDR3 length equals 14 residues. The germline gives CDR1 DFQATT, CDR2 SNEGSKA (reference sequence).

The rearrangement joins TRBV6-4 to TRBJ1-6; D remains ambiguous. The CDR3 totals 17 residues. Trimming pared 3 bases from V and 5 bases from J, leaving 17 bases between. Germline V gene lookup returns CDR1 MRHNA and CDR2 SNTAGT. This CDR3 reads CASSEIRVEGDNSPLHF. CDR3 nucleotide sequence: TGTGCCAGCAGTGAAATTCGAGTGGAGGGAGATAATTCACCCCTCCACTTT.

This chain connects TRBV19 to TRBJ1-5; TRBD1 aligns across 7 bases. The V gene's germline CDR1 is LNHDA and CDR2 SQIVND (reference sequence). Trimming at V came to 7 bases and at J to 16 bases, leaving 19 bases not matched to a gene. The CDR3 is 14 residues long. CDR3 sequence reads: CASTRSSNRGGEHF. The CDR3 DNA reads as TGTGCCAGTACCCGATCCTCTAACAGGGGCGGAGAACATTTT.

This sequence joins TRBV19 and TRBJ1-1; D call uncertain. The CDR3 has 14 residues. Germline lookup yields CDR1 LNHDA and CDR2 SQIVND (reference sequence). Trimming took off 5 bases at V and 4 bases at J, with 14 bases between the two ends. CDR3 in amino acids: CASSPRRESTEAFF. In nucleotides, the CDR3 is TGTGCCAGTAGTCCACGACGGGAGAGCACTGAAGCTTTCTTT.

The chain joins TRBV11-2 to TRBJ1-5, with 8 bases lining up with TRBD1. Germline CDR1 SGHAT, CDR2 FQNNGV. The junction had 2 bases not matched to a gene; V was cut back by 3 bases and J by 4 bases. This CDR3 has 14 amino acids. The CDR3 DNA follows: TGTGCCAGCAGCTTTCAGGGGGCGAATCAGCCCCAGCATTTT. Its translation: CASSFQGANQPQHF.

The chain links TRBV6-5 to TRBJ1-1; unclear D gene. There are 11 residues in the CDR3. The V and J ends lost 8 bases and 8 bases respectively, with 12 bases between them. Germline CDR1 MNHEY, CDR2 SVGAGI. In DNA, the CDR3 is TGTGCCAGCCAGCGAGGAGGGGAAGCTTTCTTT. Encoded protein: CASQRGGEAFF.

This clone has only a few counts. J is TRBJ1-4 and V is TRBV7-2, with 10 bases that match TRBD1. This CDR3 region has 14 residues. Germline CDR1 and CDR2: SGHTA and FQGNSA. With 5 bases clipped from V and 8 bases from J, the junction kept 5 bases outside the gene matches. The CDR3 reads CASSLGTGVEKLFF. CDR3 DNA: TGTGCCAGCAGCCTCGGGACAGGGGTCGAAAAACTGTTTTTT.

This chain uses TRBV6-4 with TRBJ2-1, with D perhaps matching TRBD1 (6 bases). Germline CDR1 is MRHNA and CDR2 is SNTAGT. The CDR3 totals 13 residues. The V end was cut by 6 bases, the J end by 8 bases, with 14 bases between. The CDR3: CASSQQGGYEQFF. In DNA form, the CDR3 reads TGTGCCAGCAGCCAACAGGGCGGGTATGAGCAGTTCTTC.

This clone was observed a single time. The chain combines TRBV5-8 with TRBJ2-7; D gene unclear. The CDR3 totals 14 residues. The V gene's germline CDR1 is SGHTS and CDR2 YDEGEE. V was shortened by 2 bases and J by 2 bases, with 11 bases between the two germline ends. The CDR3: CASSFLLDTYEQYF. CDR3 coding DNA: TGTGCCAGCAGCTTCCTCTTAGACACCTACGAGCAGTACTTC.